Listed here are 12 T cell receptor beta chains from one sample, sequenced in a study of shared clonotypes between healthy human individuals. TCRdb's copy holds only in-frame clones and misses some; the assay was immunoSEQ multiplex PCR. Of approximately 480,000 clones in the sample, roughly 79% are singletons; the top ten hold under 15%. The specimen sequenced was PBMCs. The receptors here all came from a woman aged 40 to 49 in good health. Some clones in this sample may be carry-over from other donors' samples.

This chain uses TRBV4-1 with TRBJ1-4; the D gene is possibly TRBD1 (6 bases). This CDR3 contains 15 residues. The ends were cut back, 3 bases at V and 4 bases at J, with 12 bases in the middle. Germline V gene lookup returns CDR1 MGHRA and CDR2 YSYEKL. The CDR3 loop is CASSQVQGFNEKLFF. The CDR3 bases are TGCGCCAGCAGCCAGGTTCAGGGGTTTAATGAAAAACTGTTTTTT.

This sequence joins TRBV10-3 and TRBJ2-3, with 10 bases matching TRBD2. V gave up 8 bases and J gave up 5 bases; unmatched junction bases: 4. CDR3 length: 13 amino acids. Germline loops: CDR1 ENHRY, CDR2 SYGVKD. The CDR3, as DNA: TGTGCCATCCTAGCGGGAGATGAAGATACGCAGTATTTT. This sequence encodes CAILAGDEDTQYF.

The V gene is TRBV7-3, the J gene TRBJ1-2; D unclear. CDR1 SGHTA and CDR2 FQGTGA come from the germline V gene. The CDR3 consists of 17 residues. The germline V and J ends were trimmed by 1 base and 1 base, with 16 bases remaining between them. Here the CDR3 reads CASSLKKWVRLNYGYTF. CDR3 nucleotides: TGTGCCAGCAGCTTAAAAAAATGGGTTCGGCTTAACTATGGCTACACCTTC.

The V and J genes are TRBV2 and TRBJ2-1, with 7 bases aligning to TRBD2. Germline V gene lookup returns CDR1 SNHLY and CDR2 FYNNEI. Losses at the gene ends were 6 bases for V and 4 bases for J; bases not matched to a gene: 6. CDR3 length equals 14 residues. CDR3 loop: CASRGTTQYNEQFF. CDR3 nucleotide sequence: TGTGCCAGCAGGGGGACTACACAGTACAATGAGCAGTTCTTC.

V and J are TRBV5-1 and TRBJ2-7; TRBD2 agrees at 10 bases. Germline CDR1 SGHRS, CDR2 YFSETQ. Unmatched junction bases numbered 8, after V lost 7 bases and J lost 4 bases. This CDR3 contains 14 residues. CDR3 region: CASARTSGSYEQYF. CDR3 bases: TGCGCCAGCGCGAGGACTAGCGGATCTTACGAGCAGTACTTC.

The V call is TRBV5-4, the J call TRBJ2-6, with 11 nucleotides matching TRBD1. Trimming cost V 4 bases and J 2 bases; bases outside gene matches: 5. CDR1 and CDR2 (germline): SGHNT, YYREEE (reference sequence). CDR3 length: 17 residues. The CDR3 DNA sequence: TGTGCCAGCAGCAACCGGGACAGGGGGGCTGGGGCCAACGTCCTGACTTTC. Residues: CASSNRDRGAGANVLTF.

The rearrangement uses TRBV5-4 and TRBJ2-7; D is unclear. Germline assignment: CDR1 SGHNT and CDR2 YYREEE (reference sequence). The length of the CDR3 is 13 residues. V was clipped by 2 bases and J by 4 bases, with 10 bases between them. This chain's CDR3 is CASSFFGPYEQYF. The DNA of the CDR3 is TGTGCCAGCAGCTTCTTTGGGCCTTACGAGCAGTACTTC.

This clone was detected a few times. This sequence joins TRBV29-1 and TRBJ2-6; D is perhaps TRBD1 (6 bases). This CDR3 spans 16 amino acids. V lost 6 bases, J lost 0 bases, and 15 bases lay in between. In germline, CDR1 is SQVTM, CDR2 ANQGSEA. The CDR3 loop reads CSVARDTDSGANVLTF. The DNA for the CDR3 is TGCAGCGTCGCTAGGGACACCGACTCTGGGGCCAACGTCCTGACTTTC.

The gene calls are TRBV7-9 and TRBJ1-2, with 7 bases lining up with TRBD1. CDR1 is SEHNR, CDR2 FQNEAQ, per germline (reference sequence). The CDR3 loop spans 15 amino acids. Unmatched junction bases numbered 6, after V lost 3 bases and J lost 2 bases. The CDR3 bases are TGTGCCAGCAGCTTCGGGGCAGGGGGAAACTATGGCTACACCTTC. Amino acids: CASSFGAGGNYGYTF.

This rearrangement joins TRBV5-6 to TRBJ2-3; D might be TRBD2 (6 bases). Per germline, CDR1 SGHDT and CDR2 YYEEEE. V gave up 2 bases and J gave up 2 bases, with 9 bases separating them. The CDR3 sequence is 14 residues long. DNA of the CDR3: TGTGCCAGCAGCTTCGGACTATACACAGATACGCAGTATTTT. It specifies CASSFGLYTDTQYF.

The rearrangement uses TRBV7-9 and TRBJ2-7, with D possibly TRBD1 on 6 matching bases. The V end was cut by 5 bases, the J end by 5 bases, with 16 bases between. CDR1 is SEHNR and CDR2 is FQNEAQ in the germline V gene (reference sequence). The CDR3 runs to 14 residues. The CDR3 loop is CASSRTENLNEQYF. DNA of the CDR3: TGTGCCAGCAGCAGGACAGAGAACCTCAACGAGCAGTACTTC.

This chain uses TRBV30 with TRBJ2-2, with TRBD1 as a possible D gene (7 bases). The CDR3 is made up of 16 amino acids. V was clipped by 0 bases and J by 3 bases, with 14 bases between them. CDR1 GTSNPN and CDR2 SVGIG come from the germline V gene (reference sequence). CDR3 sequence reads: CAWSVGGRGDTGELFF. The DNA for the CDR3 is TGTGCCTGGAGTGTAGGGGGCAGGGGGGACACCGGGGAGCTGTTTTTT.